The source of this T cell receptor beta chain is a study of cytomegalovirus exposure and HLA in healthy donors. A remark on this clone: Its specificity is not known.

V was cut by 2 bases and J by 2 bases, with 17 bases left in between. The CDR3 is 17 residues long. Germline V gives CDR1 KGHSH, CDR2 LQKENI. Whole-study findings and limits: The study labeled fewer than 200 TCR beta chains cytomegalovirus-associated. It was taken for granted in presence/absence analyses that sequencing depth across donors was roughly uniform. Of the V segments, some could not be distinguished, including TRBV6-2 and TRBV6-3, and were excluded.

PCR involved 60 Vbeta and 13 Jbeta primers. Clones were read by immunoSEQ multiplex PCR, and TCRdb kept only the in-frame ones, dropping some. The sample yields over 100,000 clones, around 80% seen once. The chain uses TRBV18 and TRBJ2-3; tentative D call: TRBD1 (6 bases). The TCR comes from a young man in good health and CMV-seropositive. The sequencing sample was made of PBMCs. CDR3 amino acids: CASSPMATGPFTDTQYF. The CDR3 DNA is TGTGCCAGCTCACCAATGGCGACAGGCCCTTTCACAGATACGCAGTATTTT.